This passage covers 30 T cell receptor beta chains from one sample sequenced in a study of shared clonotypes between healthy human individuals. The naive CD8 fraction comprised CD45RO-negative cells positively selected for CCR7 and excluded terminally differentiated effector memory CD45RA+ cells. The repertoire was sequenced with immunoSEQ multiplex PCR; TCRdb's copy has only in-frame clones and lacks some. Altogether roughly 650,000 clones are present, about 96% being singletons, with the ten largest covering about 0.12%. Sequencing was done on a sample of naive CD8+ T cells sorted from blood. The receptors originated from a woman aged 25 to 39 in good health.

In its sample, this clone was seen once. The DNA for the CDR3 is TGTGCCAGCAGTTATACCCCGGAAGGGGGCTACGAAGGCTACACCTTC. Residues: CASSYTPEGGYEGYTF. The V call is TRBV28, the J call TRBJ1-2; 7 bases are a match to TRBD1. The CDR3 extends over 16 amino acids. Germline V gives CDR1 MDHEN, CDR2 SYDVKM. V shed 4 bases and J 8 bases; nucleotides not matched to a gene: 16.

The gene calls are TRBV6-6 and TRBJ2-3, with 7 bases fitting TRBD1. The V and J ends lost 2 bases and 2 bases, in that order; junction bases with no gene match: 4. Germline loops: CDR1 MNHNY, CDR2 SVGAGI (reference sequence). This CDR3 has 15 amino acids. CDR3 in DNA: TGTGCCAGCAGTTACGACAGGGCCTACACAGATACGCAGTATTTT. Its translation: CASSYDRAYTDTQYF.

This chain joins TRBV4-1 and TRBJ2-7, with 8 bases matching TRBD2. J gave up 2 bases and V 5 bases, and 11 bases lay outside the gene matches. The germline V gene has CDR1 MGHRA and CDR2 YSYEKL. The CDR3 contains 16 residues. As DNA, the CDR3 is TGCGCCAGCAGCTATCAGCGGGGGACTAGAGCCTACGAGCAGTACTTC. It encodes CASSYQRGTRAYEQYF.

The CDR3: CASQDGIQETQYF. CDR3 DNA sequence: TGTGCCAGTCAGGATGGGATCCAAGAGACCCAGTACTTC. The genes are TRBV27 and TRBJ2-5; D not resolved. The germline V and J ends were trimmed by 9 bases and 1 base, with 12 bases remaining between them. CDR1 and CDR2 (germline): MNHEY, SMNVEV (reference sequence). The CDR3 runs 13 residues.

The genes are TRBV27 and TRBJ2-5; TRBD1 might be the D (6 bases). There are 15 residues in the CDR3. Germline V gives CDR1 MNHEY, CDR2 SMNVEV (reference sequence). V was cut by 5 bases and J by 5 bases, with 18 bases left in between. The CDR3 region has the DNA TGTGCCAGCAGTCCCTACAGGGTCGTTAAGGAGACCCAGTACTTC. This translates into CASSPYRVVKETQYF.

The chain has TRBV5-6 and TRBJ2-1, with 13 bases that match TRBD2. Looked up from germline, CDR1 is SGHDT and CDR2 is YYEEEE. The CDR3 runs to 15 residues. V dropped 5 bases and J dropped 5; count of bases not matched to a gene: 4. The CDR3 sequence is CASRWGLAGNNEQFF. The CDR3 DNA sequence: TGTGCCAGCAGATGGGGACTAGCGGGAAACAATGAGCAGTTCTTC.

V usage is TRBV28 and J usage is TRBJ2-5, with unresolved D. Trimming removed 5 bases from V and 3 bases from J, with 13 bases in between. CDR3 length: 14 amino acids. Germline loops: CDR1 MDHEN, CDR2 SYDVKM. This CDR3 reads CASSHSLKEETQYF. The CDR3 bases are TGTGCCAGCAGTCACAGCTTAAAAGAAGAGACCCAGTACTTC.

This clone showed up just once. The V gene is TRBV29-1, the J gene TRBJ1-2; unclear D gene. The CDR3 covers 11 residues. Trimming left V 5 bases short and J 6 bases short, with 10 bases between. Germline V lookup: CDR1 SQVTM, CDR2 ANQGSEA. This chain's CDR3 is CSVFLGDGYTF. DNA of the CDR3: TGCAGCGTTTTCTTAGGCGATGGCTACACCTTC.

The CDR3 nucleotides read TGTGCCATCACCGACACCTACGAGCAGTACTTC. Its translation: CAITDTYEQYF. This chain links TRBV10-3 with TRBJ2-7, with D unresolved. Germline V gene lookup returns CDR1 ENHRY and CDR2 SYGVKD. The CDR3 totals 11 residues. V gave up 7 bases and J gave up 2 bases, with 6 bases separating them.

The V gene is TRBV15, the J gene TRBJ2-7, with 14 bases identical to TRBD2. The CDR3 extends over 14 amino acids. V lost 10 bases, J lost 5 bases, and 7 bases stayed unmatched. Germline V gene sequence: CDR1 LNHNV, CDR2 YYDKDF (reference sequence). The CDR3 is CAIGPGLAGDEQYF. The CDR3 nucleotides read TGTGCCATCGGTCCGGGACTAGCGGGAGACGAGCAGTACTTC.

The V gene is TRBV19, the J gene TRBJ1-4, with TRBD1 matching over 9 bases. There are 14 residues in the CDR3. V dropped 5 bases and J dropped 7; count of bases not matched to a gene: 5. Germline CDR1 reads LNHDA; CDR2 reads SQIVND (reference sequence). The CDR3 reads CASSDTGGSEKLFF. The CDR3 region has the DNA TGTGCCAGTAGTGACACAGGGGGCAGTGAAAAACTGTTTTTT.

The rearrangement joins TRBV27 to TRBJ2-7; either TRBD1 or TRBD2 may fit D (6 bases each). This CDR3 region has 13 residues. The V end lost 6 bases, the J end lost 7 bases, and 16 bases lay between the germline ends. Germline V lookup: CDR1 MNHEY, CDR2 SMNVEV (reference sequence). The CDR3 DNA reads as TGTGCCAGCAGCCGAGGGGGGTCTAATGAGCAGTACTTC. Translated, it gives CASSRGGSNEQYF.

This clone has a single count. CDR3 in amino acids: CASSSPGGSNQPQHF. The DNA for the CDR3 is TGTGCCAGTAGTTCTCCGGGGGGGAGCAATCAGCCCCAGCATTTT. The chain carries TRBV19 and TRBJ1-5; weak D call: TRBD1 (5 bases). Germline CDR1 is LNHDA and CDR2 is SQIVND (reference sequence). V gave up 5 bases and J gave up 1 base, with 12 bases separating them. The CDR3 is made up of 15 amino acids.

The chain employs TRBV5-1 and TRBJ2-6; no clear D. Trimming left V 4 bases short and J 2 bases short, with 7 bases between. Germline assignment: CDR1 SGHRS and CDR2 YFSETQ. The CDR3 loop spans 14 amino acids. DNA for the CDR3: TGCGCCAGCAGCCCGAGGACTGGGGCCAACGTCCTGACTTTC. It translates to CASSPRTGANVLTF.

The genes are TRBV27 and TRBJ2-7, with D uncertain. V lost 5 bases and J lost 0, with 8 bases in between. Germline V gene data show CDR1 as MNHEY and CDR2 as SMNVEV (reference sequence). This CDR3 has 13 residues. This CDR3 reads CASSPTRSYEQYF. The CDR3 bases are TGTGCCAGCAGTCCTACACGCTCCTACGAGCAGTACTTC.

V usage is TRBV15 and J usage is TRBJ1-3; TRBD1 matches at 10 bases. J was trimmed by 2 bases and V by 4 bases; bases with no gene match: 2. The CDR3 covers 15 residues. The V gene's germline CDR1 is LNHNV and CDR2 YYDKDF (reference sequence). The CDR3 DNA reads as TGTGCCACCAGCACCGACAGGGGGCCTGGAAACACCATATATTTT. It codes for CATSTDRGPGNTIYF.

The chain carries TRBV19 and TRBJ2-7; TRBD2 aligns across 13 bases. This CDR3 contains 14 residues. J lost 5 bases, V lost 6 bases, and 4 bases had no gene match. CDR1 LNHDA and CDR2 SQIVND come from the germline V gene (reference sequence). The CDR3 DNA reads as TGTGCCAGTAGCTCCGGGACTAGCGGGAACGAGCAGTACTTC. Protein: CASSSGTSGNEQYF.

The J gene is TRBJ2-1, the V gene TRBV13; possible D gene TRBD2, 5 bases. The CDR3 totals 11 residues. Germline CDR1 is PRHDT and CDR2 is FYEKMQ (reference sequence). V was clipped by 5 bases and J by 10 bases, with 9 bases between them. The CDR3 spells CASSADWEQFF. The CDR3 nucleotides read TGTGCCAGCAGCGCGGACTGGGAGCAGTTCTTC.

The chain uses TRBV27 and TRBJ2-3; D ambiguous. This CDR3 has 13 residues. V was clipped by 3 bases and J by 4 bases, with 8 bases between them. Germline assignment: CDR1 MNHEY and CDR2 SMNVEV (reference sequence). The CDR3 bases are TGTGCCAGCAGTTTTTTAGGATCAGATACGCAGTATTTT. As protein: CASSFLGSDTQYF.

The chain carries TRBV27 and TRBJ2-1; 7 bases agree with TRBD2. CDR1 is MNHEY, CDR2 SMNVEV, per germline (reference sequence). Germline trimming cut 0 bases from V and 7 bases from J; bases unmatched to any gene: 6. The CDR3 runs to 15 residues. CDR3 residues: CASSLSALGGNEQFF. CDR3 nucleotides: TGTGCCAGCAGTTTATCGGCCCTGGGGGGGAATGAGCAGTTCTTC.

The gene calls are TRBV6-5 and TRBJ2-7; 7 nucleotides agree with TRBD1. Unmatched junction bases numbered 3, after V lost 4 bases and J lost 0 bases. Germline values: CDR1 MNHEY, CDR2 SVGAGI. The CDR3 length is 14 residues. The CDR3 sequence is CASSSQGDSYEQYF. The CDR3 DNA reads TGTGCCAGCAGTTCCCAGGGGGACTCCTACGAGCAGTACTTC.

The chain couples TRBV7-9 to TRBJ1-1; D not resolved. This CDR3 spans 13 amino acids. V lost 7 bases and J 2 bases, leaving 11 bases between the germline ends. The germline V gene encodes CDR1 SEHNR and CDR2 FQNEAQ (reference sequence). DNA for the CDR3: TGTGCCAGCACCCAAGGAGAAAACACTGAAGCTTTCTTT. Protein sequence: CASTQGENTEAFF.

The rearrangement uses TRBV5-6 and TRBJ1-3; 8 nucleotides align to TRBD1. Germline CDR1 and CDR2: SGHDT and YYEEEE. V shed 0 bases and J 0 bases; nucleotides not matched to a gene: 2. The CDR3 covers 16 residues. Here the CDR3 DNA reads TGTGCCAGCAGCTTGGGCACAGGGGGCTCTGGAAACACCATATATTTT. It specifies CASSLGTGGSGNTIYF. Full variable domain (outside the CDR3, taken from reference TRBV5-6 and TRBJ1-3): DAGVTQSPTHLIKTRGQQVTLRCSPKSGHDTVSWYQQALGQGPQFIFQYYEEEERQRGNFPDRFSGHQFPNYSSELNVNALLLGDSALYLCASSLGTGGSGNTIYFGEGSWLTVV.

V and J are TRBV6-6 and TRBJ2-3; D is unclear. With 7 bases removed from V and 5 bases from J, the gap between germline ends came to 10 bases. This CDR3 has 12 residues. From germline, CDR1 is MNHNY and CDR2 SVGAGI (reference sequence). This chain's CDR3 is CASNLGGDTQYF. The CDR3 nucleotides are TGTGCCAGCAATTTAGGCGGAGATACGCAGTATTTT.

CDR3 loop: CASSGPQTGGGSPLHF. Here the CDR3 DNA reads TGTGCCAGCAGTGGCCCCCAGACAGGGGGCGGGTCACCCCTCCACTTT. The chain couples TRBV2 to TRBJ1-6; 10 bases agree with TRBD1. CDR3 size: 16 residues. V was clipped by 4 bases and J by 10 bases; unmatched bases: 10. Germline lookup yields CDR1 SNHLY and CDR2 FYNNEI.

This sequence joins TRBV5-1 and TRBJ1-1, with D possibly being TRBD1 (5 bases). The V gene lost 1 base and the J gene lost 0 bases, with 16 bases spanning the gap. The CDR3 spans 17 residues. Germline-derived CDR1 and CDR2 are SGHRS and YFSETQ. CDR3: CASSLSPQGSMNTEAFF. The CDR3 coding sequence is TGCGCCAGCAGCTTGTCCCCTCAGGGTTCCATGAACACTGAAGCTTTCTTT.

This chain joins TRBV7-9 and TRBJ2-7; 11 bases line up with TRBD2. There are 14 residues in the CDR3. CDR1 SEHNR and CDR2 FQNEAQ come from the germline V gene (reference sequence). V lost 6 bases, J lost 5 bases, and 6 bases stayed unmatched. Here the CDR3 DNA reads TGTGCCAGCAGACTTACTAGCGGGAGCCACGAGCAGTACTTC. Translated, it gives CASRLTSGSHEQYF.

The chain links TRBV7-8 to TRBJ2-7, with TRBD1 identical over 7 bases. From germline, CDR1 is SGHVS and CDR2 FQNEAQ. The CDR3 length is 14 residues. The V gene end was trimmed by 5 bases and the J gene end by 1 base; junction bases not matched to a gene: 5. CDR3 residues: CASSRTGPSYEQYF. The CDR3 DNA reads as TGTGCCAGCAGCCGGACAGGCCCTTCCTACGAGCAGTACTTC.

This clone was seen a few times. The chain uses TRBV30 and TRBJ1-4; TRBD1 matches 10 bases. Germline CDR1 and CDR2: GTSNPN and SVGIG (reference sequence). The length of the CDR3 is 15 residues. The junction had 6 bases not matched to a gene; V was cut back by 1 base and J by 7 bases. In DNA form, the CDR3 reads TGTGCCTGGAGTGGGGACAGGGGTTCGGGTGAAAAACTGTTTTTT. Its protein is CAWSGDRGSGEKLFF.

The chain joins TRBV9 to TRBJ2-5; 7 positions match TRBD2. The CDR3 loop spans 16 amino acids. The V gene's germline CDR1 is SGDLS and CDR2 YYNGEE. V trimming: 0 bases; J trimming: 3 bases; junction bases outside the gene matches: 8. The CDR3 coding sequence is TGTGCCAGCAGCGTAGCTGGGGGGGGAGGTAAAGAGACCCAGTACTTC. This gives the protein CASSVAGGGGKETQYF.